Listed here are 17 T cell receptor beta chains from one sample, sequenced in a study of vaccination effects on CD4 cells after COVID-19. Sequencing was preceded by expansion of antigen-specific CD4+ T cells with viral peptide pools in the ViraFEST assay. Subsequent to roughly 9 days of culture, CD4+ T cells were isolated. Each participant was given two doses of one vaccine (BNT162b2 or mRNA-1273). Repertoires were generated with immunoSEQ multiplex PCR, while TCRdb's copy carries only in-frame clones and drops some. The sample yields 30,000 to 35,000 clones, more than 75% seen once. Their target antigens are unknown. This sample comprised CD4+ T cells from PBMCs cultured with HCoV-NL63 spike peptides, obtained after COVID-19 vaccination. The receptors originated from a human donor who received a COVID-19 vaccine. Some clones in this sample may be carry-over from other donors' samples.

V and J are TRBV5-4 and TRBJ1-1, with D uncertain. Germline V gene data show CDR1 as SGHNT and CDR2 as YYREEE (reference sequence). The germline V and J ends were trimmed by 0 bases and 3 bases, with 9 bases remaining between them. The CDR3 totals 14 residues. The CDR3 DNA reads TGTGCCAGCAGCTTGGCCGGCGGCGACACTGAAGCTTTCTTT. It translates to CASSLAGGDTEAFF.

This chain connects TRBV3-1 (or the pseudogene TRBV3-2) to TRBJ1-3; a possible D gene is TRBD1 (6 bases). Trimming cost V 6 bases and J 7 bases, with 16 bases left between them. The CDR3 spans 14 residues. From germline, CDR1 is LGHDT and CDR2 YNNKEL (reference sequence). The CDR3 DNA reads as TGTGCCAGCAGACGTACAGGGTTTAGGAACACCATATATTTT. This sequence encodes CASRRTGFRNTIYF.

The CDR3 DNA follows: TGTGCCTGGAGTCTTCCAGGGGGGAACTATGGCTACACCTTC. Translated: CAWSLPGGNYGYTF. V and J are TRBV30 and TRBJ1-2, with 7 bases lining up with TRBD1. The CDR3 runs to 14 residues. Trimming at V came to 2 bases and at J to 2 bases, leaving 5 bases not matched to a gene. Germline V gene data show CDR1 as GTSNPN and CDR2 as SVGIG (reference sequence).

The CDR3 nucleotides are TGTGCCAGCAGCCATCGAGGACGGATGAACACTGAAGCTTTCTTT. Translating it yields CASSHRGRMNTEAFF. This chain joins TRBV7-2 and TRBJ1-1, with D hard to call. Trimming shortened V by 5 bases and J by 0 bases, and 13 bases separated the two germline ends. Per germline, CDR1 SGHTA and CDR2 FQGNSA. The CDR3 extends over 15 amino acids.

V usage is TRBV11-2 and J usage is TRBJ1-1; a weak D match, TRBD1 (5 bases). Per germline, CDR1 SGHAT and CDR2 FQNNGV. Trimming stripped 7 bases from V and 1 base from J, with 13 bases between. This CDR3 comprises 14 residues. CDR3 sequence reads: CASNPGGTNTEAFF. For the CDR3, the DNA is TGTGCCAGCAACCCCGGTGGGACGAACACTGAAGCTTTCTTT.

This clone occurred a few times. The rearrangement uses TRBV4-1 and TRBJ1-4; 8 nucleotides agree with TRBD1. The CDR3 sequence is 18 residues long. Germline trimming cut 6 bases from V and 4 bases from J; bases unmatched to any gene: 16. Germline CDR1 and CDR2: MGHRA and YSYEKL. The CDR3 protein is CASSPQVVDRGGNEKLFF. Written as DNA, the CDR3 is TGCGCCAGCAGTCCCCAAGTTGTAGACAGGGGAGGTAATGAAAAACTGTTTTTT.

The chain is built from TRBV4-1 and TRBJ1-1; no firm D call. Germline loops: CDR1 MGHRA, CDR2 YSYEKL. The CDR3 length is 18 residues. V gave up 1 base and J gave up 5 bases, with 23 bases separating them. This CDR3 reads CASSQGILRRRPETEAFF. The CDR3 DNA reads TGCGCCAGCAGCCAAGGAATCTTGCGGCGCCGGCCGGAGACTGAAGCTTTCTTT.

This sequence joins TRBV7-3 and TRBJ1-4; the D gene is possibly TRBD1 (6 bases). Germline-derived CDR1 and CDR2 are SGHTA and FQGTGA. Trimming took off 2 bases at V and 5 bases at J, with 12 bases between the two ends. CDR3 size: 15 residues. The CDR3 region has the DNA TGTGCCAGCAGCTTAGGGGGCGGCGGGAATGAAAAACTGTTTTTT. The encoded protein is CASSLGGGGNEKLFF. Together with reference TRBV7-3 and TRBJ1-4, the CDR3 gives the full variable domain: GAGVSQTPSNKVTEKGKYVELRCDPISGHTALYWYRQSLGQGPEFLIYFQGTGAADDSGLPNDRFFAVRPEGSVSTLKIQRTERGDSAVYLCASSLGGGGNEKLFFGSGTQLSVL.

V and J are TRBV6-5 and TRBJ1-2; possible D gene TRBD1, 5 bases. This CDR3 contains 14 residues. Germline V gene data show CDR1 as MNHEY and CDR2 as SVGAGI. V lost 6 bases, J lost 1 base, and 12 bases lay in between. The CDR3 coding sequence is TGTGCCAGCAGGGCGGGACCTAATAACTATGGCTACACCTTC. As protein: CASRAGPNNYGYTF.

As DNA, the CDR3 is TGTGCCAGCAGCTTATTCTCTAGGGACCGGTACAATCAGCCCCAGCATTTT. Translating gives CASSLFSRDRYNQPQHF. The chain combines TRBV7-8 with TRBJ1-5; the D gene is possibly TRBD1 (5 bases). V shed 2 bases and J shed 3 bases, with 17 bases lying between them. CDR3 length equals 17 residues. Germline V gene sequence: CDR1 SGHVS, CDR2 FQNEAQ.

The CDR3 bases are TGTGCCAGCAGTAAACGGACAGGGGGTAACACTGAAGCTTTCTTT. Amino acids: CASSKRTGGNTEAFF. This chain joins TRBV28 and TRBJ1-1, with 10 bases matching TRBD1. Germline V gives CDR1 MDHEN, CDR2 SYDVKM. The ends lost 5 bases at V and 2 bases at J; junction bases unmatched: 5. The CDR3 is 15 residues long.

In this sample, this clone turned up a few times. The chain has TRBV9 and TRBJ2-5; D is perhaps TRBD2 (6 bases). V gave up 0 bases and J gave up 5 bases, with 14 bases separating them. CDR1 and CDR2 (germline): SGDLS, YYNGEE. This CDR3 is 15 amino acids long. DNA of the CDR3: TGTGCCAGCAGCGTAGGCAGGGCGGGGAGGGAGACCCAGTACTTC. Translated, it gives CASSVGRAGRETQYF.

Here the CDR3 DNA reads TGCGCCAGCAGCTTGGCCGGCTCGGTAGAGACCCAGTACTTC. Amino acids: CASSLAGSVETQYF. V usage is TRBV5-1 and J usage is TRBJ2-5, with unresolved D. Germline CDR1 reads SGHRS; CDR2 reads YFSETQ. This CDR3 comprises 14 residues. V dropped 0 bases and J dropped 4 bases, with 10 bases sitting between them.

V and J are TRBV4-3 and TRBJ1-3; a possible D gene is TRBD1 (5 bases). The CDR3 has 14 residues. The germline V gene encodes CDR1 LGHNA and CDR2 YSLEER. Trimming stripped 3 bases from V and 9 bases from J, with 15 bases between. The CDR3 region has the DNA TGCGCCAGCAGCCACCGAGGGGTGGGACCCACCATATATTTT. Translation: CASSHRGVGPTIYF.

This sequence joins TRBV7-2 and TRBJ1-2, with D hard to call. CDR3 length equals 13 residues. Trimming shortened V by 2 bases and J by 8 bases, and 12 bases separated the two germline ends. From germline, CDR1 is SGHTA and CDR2 FQGNSA. This CDR3 reads CASSLTLSGGYTF. CDR3 in DNA: TGTGCCAGCAGCTTAACGTTATCGGGCGGCTACACCTTC.

This clone has a handful of counts. The CDR3 loop reads CASRGRNTEAFF. CDR3 bases: TGTGCCAGCAGAGGCAGGAACACTGAAGCTTTCTTT. J is TRBJ1-1 and V is TRBV12-3 or TRBV12-4; D not resolved. This CDR3 is built from 12 residues. Trimming cost V 6 bases and J 1 base, with 6 bases left between them.

The rearrangement uses TRBV6-5 and TRBJ2-4, with 9 bases matching TRBD1. This CDR3 has 14 residues. V lost 6 bases to trimming and J lost 6 bases; unmatched junction nucleotides: 6. Germline loops: CDR1 MNHEY, CDR2 SVGAGI. As DNA, the CDR3 is TGTGCCAGCAGACCGGACAGGGGTGTAAACATTCAGTACTTC. Protein product: CASRPDRGVNIQYF.